These 30 T cell receptor beta chains were sequenced from one sample in a study of T cell responses to AZD1222 COVID-19 vaccine. TCRdb's table, derived via immunoSEQ multiplex PCR, lists solely in-frame clones and lacks some. Found here are about 180,000 clones, around nine tenths of them singletons; the top ten hold 0.45% to 0.55%. The starting material was peripheral blood, obtained on day 0 of AZD1222 vaccination. The receptors were gathered from an adult in good health.

V is TRBV7-2 and J is TRBJ1-1, with 10 bases fitting TRBD1. This CDR3 region has 14 residues. Germline loops: CDR1 SGHTA, CDR2 FQGNSA. The V gene end was trimmed by 6 bases and the J gene end by 6 bases; junction bases not matched to a gene: 7. CDR3 nucleotide sequence: TGTGCCAGCAGGTTAAGGACAGGGGGTTCTGAAGCTTTCTTT. Protein sequence: CASRLRTGGSEAFF.

The chain uses TRBV29-1 and TRBJ1-1, with 9 bases matching TRBD1. The CDR3 is made up of 13 amino acids. Trimming took 5 bases from V and 5 from J; bases not matched to a gene: 6. The germline V gene encodes CDR1 SQVTM and CDR2 ANQGSEA. This CDR3 reads CSVRDRERTEAFF. The CDR3 region has the DNA TGCAGCGTTAGGGACAGGGAGAGGACTGAAGCTTTCTTT.

This chain uses TRBV3-1 (or the pseudogene TRBV3-2) with TRBJ1-2, with D perhaps matching TRBD1 (6 bases). The CDR3 is 16 amino acids. Germline CDR1 reads LGHDT; CDR2 reads YNNKEL (reference sequence). The V end was cut by 1 base, the J end by 8 bases, with 20 bases between. CDR3 nucleotide sequence: TGTGCCAGCAGCCAAGTTGGTCCTACGGGGGGCTTAGGCTACACCTTC. This sequence encodes CASSQVGPTGGLGYTF.

CDR3 sequence (DNA): TGTGCCAGCAGCCCGACTGGCGGGCAGGCCTACAATGAGCAGTTCTTC. Translating it yields CASSPTGGQAYNEQFF. This chain joins TRBV9 and TRBJ2-1; TRBD2 is a possible D gene (5 bases). Per germline, CDR1 SGDLS and CDR2 YYNGEE. CDR3 length: 16 residues. Trimming removed 4 bases from V and 2 bases from J, with 16 bases in between.

The chain has TRBV2 and TRBJ2-3; D is unresolved. The CDR3 length is 13 residues. Germline V gene data show CDR1 as SNHLY and CDR2 as FYNNEI. Trimming pared 6 bases from V and 0 bases from J, leaving 7 bases between. The CDR3 bases are TGTGCCAGCAGGATAGACAGCACAGATACGCAGTATTTT. As protein: CASRIDSTDTQYF.

In this sample, this clone turned up once. J is TRBJ2-1 and V is TRBV6-5, with D possibly matching TRBD2 (6 bases). V lost 2 bases to trimming and J lost 10 bases, with 15 bases between them. The CDR3 loop spans 14 amino acids. Germline V CDR1 and CDR2: MNHEY, SVGAGI. The DNA for the CDR3 is TGTGCCAGCAGTTACGGGCGGGACGTTGTGGAGCAGTTCTTC. Its protein is CASSYGRDVVEQFF.

In this sample, this clone turned up a few times. The chain uses TRBV5-6 and TRBJ1-2; D possibly corresponds to TRBD1 (5 bases). With 0 bases removed from V and 8 bases from J, the gap between germline ends came to 11 bases. The germline CDR1 and CDR2 sequences are SGHDT and YYEEEE. The CDR3 runs 13 residues. The CDR3 protein is CASSLAGSVGYTF. The CDR3 DNA reads TGTGCCAGCAGCTTGGCAGGGTCGGTAGGCTACACCTTC.

The gene calls are TRBV3-1 (or the pseudogene TRBV3-2) and TRBJ2-5; D is uncertain. With 7 bases removed from V and 4 bases from J, the gap between germline ends came to 10 bases. CDR1 is LGHDT and CDR2 is YNNKEL in the germline V gene (reference sequence). The CDR3 is made up of 12 amino acids. CDR3 sequence (DNA): TGTGCCAGCAAGGGCGGAGTAGAGACCCAGTACTTC. It yields the protein CASKGGVETQYF.

This chain connects TRBV5-1 to TRBJ2-7, with a weak D call TRBD1 (5 bases). Germline V gene data show CDR1 as SGHRS and CDR2 as YFSETQ. The CDR3 consists of 13 residues. The V gene lost 0 bases and the J gene lost 4 bases, with 8 bases spanning the gap. The DNA of the CDR3 is TGCGCCAGCAGCTTGGCCTCAGGGTACGAGCAGTACTTC. This sequence encodes CASSLASGYEQYF.

CDR3 DNA: TGTGCCAGCAGTATCATGCGGGGTCGCGAGCAGTACTTC. It translates to CASSIMRGREQYF. The chain is built from TRBV7-2 and TRBJ2-7; D is possibly TRBD2 (6 bases). CDR3 length equals 13 residues. CDR1 and CDR2 from the germline V gene are SGHTA and FQGNSA. V was pared by 6 bases and J by 6 bases, with 15 bases between.

In this sample, this clone turned up a few times. V gene TRBV2 combines with J gene TRBJ1-2; D not resolved. Trimming removed 2 bases from V and 9 bases from J, with 22 bases in between. The length of the CDR3 is 16 residues. Germline V lookup: CDR1 SNHLY, CDR2 FYNNEI. The CDR3 protein is CASSERADPAFFSYTF. Written as DNA, the CDR3 is TGTGCCAGCAGTGAACGGGCAGATCCTGCGTTTTTTAGCTACACCTTC.

J is TRBJ2-1 and V is TRBV4-1, with TRBD2 as a possible D gene (5 bases). The CDR3 is 15 residues long. The ends were cut back, 0 bases at V and 9 bases at J, with 15 bases in the middle. Germline loops: CDR1 MGHRA, CDR2 YSYEKL. The CDR3 protein is CASSQDRGSVGEQFF. CDR3 in DNA: TGCGCCAGCAGCCAAGATCGGGGTAGCGTTGGTGAGCAGTTCTTC.

The chain links TRBV28 to TRBJ1-2, with D possibly TRBD1 on 5 matching bases. The CDR3 consists of 14 residues. Trimming cost V 11 bases and J 3 bases, with 19 bases left between them. CDR1 is MDHEN, CDR2 SYDVKM, per germline. The chain's CDR3 is CASGVGVGDYGYTF. CDR3 nucleotide sequence: TGTGCCTCGGGGGTTGGGGTCGGGGACTATGGCTACACCTTC.

The J gene is TRBJ2-2, the V gene TRBV14, with D tentatively TRBD1 or TRBD2 (6 bases each). Trimming cost V 4 bases and J 6 bases, with 21 bases left between them. This CDR3 is built from 17 residues. The germline CDR1 and CDR2 sequences are SGHDN and FVKESK. In DNA form, the CDR3 reads TGTGCCAGCAGCCCTCAACCCTCGGCAGGGGAGGCCGGGGAGCTGTTTTTT. Protein product: CASSPQPSAGEAGELFF.

This clone showed up just once. This chain connects TRBV27 to TRBJ2-2; D is possibly TRBD1 or TRBD2 (5 bases each). This CDR3 has 16 amino acids. Germline V gene data show CDR1 as MNHEY and CDR2 as SMNVEV (reference sequence). Trimming took off 0 bases at V and 3 bases at J, with 11 bases between the two ends. CDR3: CASSLSYGTYTGELFF. For the CDR3, the DNA is TGTGCCAGCAGTTTATCTTACGGGACCTACACCGGGGAGCTGTTTTTT.

The rearrangement joins TRBV7-2 to TRBJ1-5; D possibly corresponds to TRBD1 (6 bases). The CDR3 is 16 residues long. Trimming cost V 5 bases and J 0 bases, with 14 bases left between them. Germline-derived CDR1 and CDR2 are SGHTA and FQGNSA. CDR3 sequence reads: CASSGGGAYSNQPQHF. Written as DNA, the CDR3 is TGTGCCAGCAGCGGAGGGGGTGCCTATAGCAATCAGCCCCAGCATTTT.

V usage is TRBV5-6 and J usage is TRBJ1-5; no clear D gene. The CDR3 is made up of 14 amino acids. The V and J ends lost 0 bases and 6 bases respectively, with 10 bases between them. Per the germline V gene, CDR1 is SGHDT and CDR2 is YYEEEE. CDR3 residues: CASSLAGDSQPQHF. The CDR3 DNA sequence: TGTGCCAGCAGCTTGGCTGGGGATTCTCAGCCCCAGCATTTT.

CDR3 nucleotide sequence: TGTGCCTGGAGTACGGGACAGGACCGAGGGGAAGCTTTCTTT. Translation: CAWSTGQDRGEAFF. The J gene is TRBJ1-1, the V gene TRBV30; TRBD1 agrees at 8 bases. Germline CDR1 GTSNPN, CDR2 SVGIG (reference sequence). This CDR3 region has 14 residues. Trimming took 2 bases from V and 8 from J; bases not matched to a gene: 10.

This clone was seen only a few times. The identical CDR3 is also encoded by other nucleotide sequences in the sample. CDR3 bases: TGTGCCAGCAGCCAAGGACAGGGGGGAGGTGAAAAACTGTTTTTT. It encodes CASSQGQGGGEKLFF. The chain is built from TRBV7-2 and TRBJ1-4, with 10 bases aligning to TRBD1. CDR3 length equals 15 residues. The germline gives CDR1 SGHTA, CDR2 FQGNSA. The V segment lost 5 bases and the J segment 7 bases; nucleotides outside the gene matches: 7.

As DNA, the CDR3 is TGTGCCAGCAGCCAAGTTGGGGCTTTTTCCTACACCGGGGAGCTGTTTTTT. Protein: CASSQVGAFSYTGELFF. The rearrangement uses TRBV3-1 (or the pseudogene TRBV3-2) and TRBJ2-2; D perhaps matches TRBD1 (5 bases). Between the trimmed V and J ends, which lost 1 base and 3 bases, there was a span of 15 bases. Germline CDR1 LGHDT, CDR2 YNNKEL (reference sequence). This CDR3 has 17 amino acids.

The rearrangement links TRBV10-3 to TRBJ1-1; the D gene is possibly TRBD1 (6 bases). The CDR3 length is 12 residues. V was shortened by 6 bases and J by 8 bases, with 13 bases between the two germline ends. Germline assignment: CDR1 ENHRY and CDR2 SYGVKD. Here the CDR3 reads CAIRSSDREAFF. CDR3 in DNA: TGTGCCATCAGGTCATCAGACAGGGAAGCTTTCTTT.

V gene TRBV9 combines with J gene TRBJ1-2; 7 bases align to TRBD1. V gave up 4 bases and J gave up 5 bases; unmatched junction bases: 11. The CDR3 runs 15 residues. CDR1 is SGDLS, CDR2 YYNGEE, per germline. In nucleotides, the CDR3 is TGTGCCAGCAGCCCAGACAGGGTGGGAGGTTATGGCTACACCTTC. This encodes CASSPDRVGGYGYTF.

For the CDR3, the DNA is TGTGCCAGCAGTTACGGACGGATATATGGTGAGACCTTC. Residues: CASSYGRIYGETF. V is TRBV6-5 and J is TRBJ1-2; D not certain. The CDR3 runs to 13 residues. Trimming left V 2 bases short and J 14 bases short, with 18 bases between. Germline V lookup: CDR1 MNHEY, CDR2 SVGAGI.

This chain joins TRBV7-2 and TRBJ1-3; TRBD1 might be the D (5 bases). The ends were cut back, 5 bases at V and 1 base at J, with 6 bases in the middle. From germline, CDR1 is SGHTA and CDR2 FQGNSA. The CDR3 has 13 residues. The CDR3 nucleotides are TGTGCCAGCAGCCCAGGGTCTGGAAACACCATATATTTT. Translation: CASSPGSGNTIYF.

This rearrangement joins TRBV5-1 to TRBJ1-3; weak D call: TRBD1 (5 bases). CDR3 size: 14 residues. The V end was cut by 1 base, the J end by 1 base, with 6 bases between. The germline gives CDR1 SGHRS, CDR2 YFSETQ. In DNA, the CDR3 is TGCGCCAGCAGCTTGACAGGATCTGGAAACACCATATATTTT. It encodes CASSLTGSGNTIYF.

The chain is built from TRBV19 and TRBJ2-7, with TRBD1 matching over 9 bases. CDR1 LNHDA and CDR2 SQIVND come from the germline V gene (reference sequence). This CDR3 is 13 amino acids long. The V segment lost 4 bases and the J segment 4 bases; nucleotides outside the gene matches: 2. The CDR3 nucleotides read TGTGCCAGTAGTACACAGGGGGCTTACGAGCAGTACTTC. The encoded protein is CASSTQGAYEQYF.

This clone was observed a single time. The chain is built from TRBV13 and TRBJ1-2; 9 bases align to TRBD1. The CDR3 has 15 residues. V gave up 0 bases and J gave up 6 bases; unmatched junction bases: 5. Per germline, CDR1 PRHDT and CDR2 FYEKMQ (reference sequence). DNA for the CDR3: TGTGCCAGCAGCTTAGGGACAGGGGGAATGGATGGCTACACCTTC. Its protein product is CASSLGTGGMDGYTF.

The chain has TRBV19 and TRBJ2-2; 8 positions match TRBD1. Germline CDR1 is LNHDA and CDR2 is SQIVND (reference sequence). The CDR3 consists of 13 residues. The trim removed 7 bases at V and 6 bases at J, leaving 4 bases unmatched. CDR3 in amino acids: CASKTGEAGELFF. The CDR3 DNA reads TGTGCCAGTAAGACAGGGGAAGCCGGGGAGCTGTTTTTT.

The V gene is TRBV11-2, the J gene TRBJ2-5; D may match TRBD1 or TRBD2 (5 bases each). V was shortened by 1 base and J by 5 bases, with 23 bases between the two germline ends. The CDR3 spans 18 residues. CDR1 and CDR2 from the germline V gene are SGHAT and FQNNGV. The chain's CDR3 is CASSLAGKRRGTRETQYF. Here the CDR3 DNA reads TGTGCCAGCAGCTTAGCCGGGAAGCGAAGGGGCACCAGGGAGACCCAGTACTTC. Combining the CDR3 with reference TRBV11-2 and TRBJ2-5 gives the whole variable domain EAGVAQSPRYKIIEKRQSVAFWCNPISGHATLYWYQQILGQGPKLLIQFQNNGVVDDSQLPKDRFSAERLKGVDSTLKIQPAKLEDSAVYLCASSLAGKRRGTRETQYFGPGTRLLVL.

This chain links TRBV7-8 with TRBJ2-1; D gene uncertain. V was trimmed by 0 bases and J by 5 bases, leaving 5 bases between them. Looked up from germline, CDR1 is SGHVS and CDR2 is FQNEAQ. The CDR3 sequence is 13 residues long. The CDR3 bases are TGTGCCAGCAGCTTAGCGCGACACAATGAGCAGTTCTTC. The encoded protein is CASSLARHNEQFF.